The sequence of this T cell receptor (beta chain) was determined in a study of T cell responses to AZD1222 COVID-19 vaccine. Study results and limitations: Donor demographics were predominantly white British with a female majority; clonal diversity may be underestimated. Repertoires in all cases were sampled only once the peak T cell response had passed.

The assay was immunoSEQ multiplex PCR, and TCRdb's table has in-frame clones only and misses some. Altogether 65,000 to 85,000 clones are present, 75% to 90% being singletons, with the ten largest covering under 11%. About this clone: The target antigen is unknown.

The sample was peripheral blood, taken 28 days after the second AZD1222 dose. The sequence derives from an adult who received the AZD1222 COVID-19 vaccine.

CDR3 in amino acids: CASRPTDSNYEQYF. The CDR3 DNA reads as TGTGCCAGCAGACCCACGGACAGTAACTACGAGCAGTACTTC. The V and J genes are TRBV7-9 and TRBJ2-7; the D gene is possibly TRBD1 (6 bases). V was pared by 6 bases and J by 3 bases, with 15 bases between. Germline lookup yields CDR1 SEHNR and CDR2 FQNEAQ (reference sequence). This CDR3 spans 14 amino acids.